These 26 T cell receptor beta chains originate from one sample sequenced in a study of beta chain features in type 1 diabetes. Study-level points and caveats: For Type 1 diabetes patients, all four CD4+ subsets carried TCRB CDR3s that were moderately but significantly shorter.

As every portion of the isolated RNA was reverse transcribed, the sequencing read expressed TCRB transcripts. The method was immunoSEQ multiplex PCR; TCRdb's version includes in-frame clones alone and lacks a portion of them. The sample has roughly 150,000 clones, approximately 9.1% seen once. Antigens for these TCRs are unknown. The sample consisted of central memory CD4+ T cells from blood. These receptor sequences come from a woman in her twenties or thirties with type 1 diabetes.

In its sample, this clone was seen a few times. The V call is TRBV5-1, the J call TRBJ2-1, with 14 bases identical to TRBD2. Unmatched junction bases numbered 6, after V lost 4 bases and J lost 9 bases. The CDR3 contains 15 residues. Germline V gives CDR1 SGHRS, CDR2 YFSETQ. This chain's CDR3 is CASSGGTSGSIEQFF. CDR3 nucleotides: TGCGCCAGCAGCGGCGGGACTAGCGGGAGTATTGAGCAGTTCTTC. Full variable domain (rest looked up from reference TRBV5-1 and TRBJ2-1): KAGVTQTPRYLIKTRGQQVTLSCSPISGHRSVSWYQQTPGQGLQFLFEYFSETQRNKGNFPGRFSGRQFSNSRSEMNVSTLELGDSALYLCASSGGTSGSIEQFFGPGTRLTVL.

This clone has more than one count but fewer than ten. The J gene is TRBJ2-3, the V gene TRBV5-1, with unresolved D. The CDR3 has 14 amino acids. The V end was cut by 0 bases, the J end by 6 bases, with 11 bases between. CDR1 and CDR2 (germline): SGHRS, YFSETQ. CDR3 coding DNA: TGCGCCAGCAGCTTGGGGGTAGCAGCCGATACGCAGTATTTT. Amino acids: CASSLGVAADTQYF. The variable domain in full, with the rest retrieved from reference TRBV5-1 and TRBJ2-3, is KAGVTQTPRYLIKTRGQQVTLSCSPISGHRSVSWYQQTPGQGLQFLFEYFSETQRNKGNFPGRFSGRQFSNSRSEMNVSTLELGDSALYLCASSLGVAADTQYFGPGTRLTVL.

Only a few counts were recorded for this clone. The rearrangement joins TRBV27 to TRBJ2-7; 11 positions agree with TRBD1. The germline V gene encodes CDR1 MNHEY and CDR2 SMNVEV (reference sequence). The CDR3 loop spans 14 amino acids. Losses at the gene ends were 7 bases for V and 4 bases for J; bases not matched to a gene: 6. This chain's CDR3 is CASTSGTGGYEQYF. Written as DNA, the CDR3 is TGTGCCAGCACCTCCGGGACAGGGGGGTACGAGCAGTACTTC.

The chain is built from TRBV5-6 and TRBJ1-4, with D maybe TRBD1 (5 bases). The CDR3 runs to 14 residues. CDR1 SGHDT and CDR2 YYEEEE come from the germline V gene. Trimming cost V 2 bases and J 8 bases, with 13 bases left between them. The CDR3: CASSLGRAHEKLFF. Written as DNA, the CDR3 is TGTGCCAGCAGCTTAGGCAGGGCCCACGAAAAACTGTTTTTT.

This clone was detected a few times. The gene calls are TRBV7-9 and TRBJ1-2; a weak D match, TRBD1 (6 bases). Looked up from germline, CDR1 is SEHNR and CDR2 is FQNEAQ (reference sequence). This CDR3 region has 15 residues. Trimming took off 1 base at V and 5 bases at J, with 14 bases between the two ends. The CDR3 spells CASSLGTTGTYGYTF. CDR3 coding DNA: TGTGCCAGCAGCTTAGGAACTACAGGGACGTATGGCTACACCTTC.

This clone has only a few counts. The chain links TRBV28 to TRBJ1-5; D may be TRBD1 (5 bases). The CDR3 consists of 15 residues. Trimming cost V 7 bases and J 1 base, with 14 bases left between them. Germline V CDR1 and CDR2: MDHEN, SYDVKM. The CDR3 region is CASNGGGISNQPQHF. CDR3 DNA sequence: TGTGCCAGCAACGGGGGGGGGATCAGCAATCAGCCCCAGCATTTT. The entire variable domain, with the rest obtained from reference TRBV28 and TRBJ1-5, is as follows: DVKVTQSSRYLVKRTGEKVFLECVQDMDHENMFWYRQDPGLGLRLIYFSYDVKMKEKGDIPEGYSVSREKKERFSLILESASTNQTSMYLCASNGGGISNQPQHFGDGTRLSIL.

This clone was detected a few times. V usage is TRBV29-1 and J usage is TRBJ2-3, with TRBD1 matching over 9 bases. CDR3 length: 14 residues. V was clipped by 2 bases and J by 1 base; unmatched bases: 1. Per the germline V gene, CDR1 is SQVTM and CDR2 is ANQGSEA. The CDR3 DNA reads as TGCAGCGTTGAAAGGGACAGGGGCACAGATACGCAGTATTTT. This sequence encodes CSVERDRGTDTQYF.

The chain carries TRBV4-1 and TRBJ2-1, with 10 bases that match TRBD2. The germline gives CDR1 MGHRA, CDR2 YSYEKL. There are 19 residues in the CDR3. V lost 4 bases, J lost 2 bases, and 14 bases stayed unmatched. CDR3 bases: TGCGCCAGCAGCCGGAGCGGGAGGGCCTGGGAAGATGCCTACAATGAGCAGTTCTTC. Translating it yields CASSRSGRAWEDAYNEQFF.

The rearrangement joins TRBV11-2 to TRBJ2-1; TRBD2 matches at 8 bases. Germline V gene data show CDR1 as SGHAT and CDR2 as FQNNGV. The ends lost 4 bases at V and 7 bases at J; junction bases unmatched: 6. This CDR3 spans 14 amino acids. The chain's CDR3 is CASSSLRGGNEQFF. The CDR3, as DNA: TGTGCCAGCAGCTCCCTCCGCGGGGGGAATGAGCAGTTCTTC.

This clone was seen more than once but under ten times. This chain uses TRBV11-3 with TRBJ2-5, with 9 bases matching TRBD1. This CDR3 comprises 14 residues. With V trimmed by 6 bases and J by 1 base, 3 bases remained unmatched. CDR1 is SGHNT, CDR2 YENEEA, per germline. The CDR3 coding sequence is TGTGCCAGCAGGGACAGGGGACTCCAAGAGACCCAGTACTTC. It codes for CASRDRGLQETQYF.

This clone occurred a few times. The chain employs TRBV27 and TRBJ1-2; D gene ambiguous. V shed 5 bases and J shed 4 bases, with 17 bases lying between them. This CDR3 contains 15 residues. In germline, CDR1 is MNHEY, CDR2 SMNVEV (reference sequence). This CDR3 reads CASSPQEGLSYGYTF. The DNA of the CDR3 is TGTGCCAGCAGTCCTCAGGAGGGCCTAAGCTATGGCTACACCTTC.

This clone was seen only a few times. This chain uses TRBV6-6 with TRBJ2-7; TRBD1 agrees at 7 bases. The CDR3 runs 14 residues. The germline V gene has CDR1 MNHNY and CDR2 SVGAGI (reference sequence). The trim removed 6 bases at V and 6 bases at J, leaving 11 bases unmatched. CDR3: CASRGLGQITEQYF. The CDR3 nucleotides are TGTGCCAGCAGGGGCCTGGGACAGATAACCGAGCAGTACTTC.

The V and J genes are TRBV7-9 and TRBJ2-5; 13 bases line up with TRBD2. The CDR3 has 17 residues. The germline gives CDR1 SEHNR, CDR2 FQNEAQ (reference sequence). Trimming removed 2 bases from V and 5 bases from J; junction bases left unmatched: 8. The CDR3 DNA follows: TGTGCCAGCAGCTTAACAGGGACTAGCGGGATGGGGGAGACCCAGTACTTC. It is translated as CASSLTGTSGMGETQYF.

This clone has more than one count but fewer than ten. V gene TRBV30 combines with J gene TRBJ1-1; perhaps TRBD1 as D (5 bases). This CDR3 is built from 14 residues. CDR1 GTSNPN and CDR2 SVGIG come from the germline V gene (reference sequence). Between the trimmed V and J ends, which lost 0 bases and 5 bases, there was a span of 13 bases. CDR3 sequence: CAWSVDRKRTEAFF. CDR3 coding DNA: TGTGCCTGGAGTGTAGACAGAAAGAGAACTGAAGCTTTCTTT. Full variable domain (remainder filled in from reference TRBV30 and TRBJ1-1): SQTIHQWPATLVQPVGSPLSLECTVEGTSNPNLYWYRQAAGRGLQLLFYSVGIGQISSEVPQNLSASRPQDRQFILSSKKLLLSDSGFYLCAWSVDRKRTEAFFGQGTRLTVV.

V is TRBV21-1 and J is TRBJ2-3; the table's D call, TRBD1, has no DNA check behind it. TRBV21-1 corresponds to a pseudogene. This CDR3 has 16 residues. Here the CDR3 reads CASSKRPAGLTDTQYF. DNA for the CDR3: TGTGCCAGCAGCAAAAGGCCCGCAGGCCTCACAGATACGCAGTATTTT.

The chain uses TRBV7-8 and TRBJ2-3; 9 bases agree with TRBD2. Unmatched junction bases numbered 23, after V lost 5 bases and J lost 2 bases. Germline V gives CDR1 SGHVS, CDR2 FQNEAQ. The CDR3 is 21 residues long. This CDR3 is CASSPRRPWAREGPITDTQYF. CDR3 nucleotides: TGTGCCAGCAGCCCCCGACGGCCTTGGGCGCGGGAGGGCCCGATCACAGATACGCAGTATTTT.

The chain carries TRBV6-1 and TRBJ1-1, with D possibly matching TRBD1 (6 bases). The CDR3 runs 13 residues. Germline CDR1 reads MNHNS; CDR2 reads SASEGT. Trimming cost V 2 bases and J 12 bases, with 16 bases left between them. The CDR3 region has the DNA TGTGCCAGCAGTGAATTTCGGCAGGGGTTAACTTTCTTT. This encodes CASSEFRQGLTFF.

This clone was seen only a few times. V and J are TRBV18 and TRBJ1-1; D gene ambiguous. V was pared by 2 bases and J by 0 bases, with 7 bases between. This CDR3 has 14 residues. CDR1 is KGHSH and CDR2 is LQKENI in the germline V gene. CDR3 residues: CASSPNSMNTEAFF. The CDR3 region has the DNA TGTGCCAGCTCACCAAACTCGATGAACACTGAAGCTTTCTTT.

The V and J genes are TRBV6-6 and TRBJ2-7, with D maybe TRBD1 (6 bases). Germline-derived CDR1 and CDR2 are MNHNY and SVGAGI (reference sequence). The V gene lost 3 bases and the J gene lost 6 bases, with 12 bases spanning the gap. CDR3 size: 13 residues. The CDR3 region is CASSYTGTSEQYF. In DNA form, the CDR3 reads TGTGCCAGCAGTTATACAGGGACCTCCGAGCAGTACTTC.

This clone came up a few times. The rearrangement joins TRBV9 to TRBJ1-1; a weak D match, TRBD1 (6 bases). The CDR3 loop spans 14 amino acids. Germline CDR1 is SGDLS and CDR2 is YYNGEE. V was trimmed by 4 bases and J by 2 bases, leaving 12 bases between them. The CDR3 is CASSPGGTNTEAFF. The CDR3 DNA is TGTGCCAGCAGCCCGGGGGGGACAAACACTGAAGCTTTCTTT. The full variable domain, its missing parts supplied by reference TRBV9 and TRBJ1-1, is DSGVTQTPKHLITATGQRVTLRCSPRSGDLSVYWYQQSLDQGLQFLIQYYNGEERAKGNILERFSAQQFPDLHSELNLSSLELGDSALYFCASSPGGTNTEAFFGQGTRLTVV.

This clone occurred a few times. The rearrangement uses TRBV2 and TRBJ2-3, with TRBD2 identical over 8 bases. Looked up from germline, CDR1 is SNHLY and CDR2 is FYNNEI. V was clipped by 4 bases and J by 5 bases; unmatched bases: 8. The CDR3 totals 15 residues. Here the CDR3 reads CASSGTSGRVDTQYF. The CDR3 region has the DNA TGTGCCAGCAGTGGAACAAGCGGGAGAGTAGATACGCAGTATTTT.

The V call is TRBV18, the J call TRBJ2-1; TRBD1 aligns across 9 bases. Germline V gene lookup returns CDR1 KGHSH and CDR2 LQKENI. V dropped 4 bases and J dropped 12; count of bases not matched to a gene: 7. This CDR3 is built from 13 residues. CDR3 amino acids: CASSLTGGQGQFF. CDR3 DNA sequence: TGTGCCAGCTCACTAACCGGGGGACAGGGGCAGTTCTTC.

The rearrangement joins TRBV12-5 to TRBJ2-3, with a tentative D call TRBD1 (6 bases). The CDR3 loop spans 15 amino acids. Trimming cost V 5 bases and J 0 bases, with 12 bases left between them. Per germline, CDR1 LGHNT and CDR2 FRNRAP. CDR3: CASGPRDMSTDTQYF. The CDR3 DNA sequence: TGTGCTAGTGGTCCCCGGGACATGAGCACAGATACGCAGTATTTT.

The sample holds a few counts of this clone. The chain joins TRBV6-1 to TRBJ2-7; a weak D match, TRBD2 (6 bases). There are 13 residues in the CDR3. Germline V gene data show CDR1 as MNHNS and CDR2 as SASEGT. V shed 10 bases and J shed 0 bases, with 13 bases lying between them. CDR3 in DNA: TGTGCCACACAAGGGACTGACTCCTACGAGCAGTACTTC. Translation: CATQGTDSYEQYF.

This clone was seen a few times. The J gene is TRBJ2-2, the V gene TRBV7-9, with D unclear. Per germline, CDR1 SEHNR and CDR2 FQNEAQ (reference sequence). The ends were cut back, 3 bases at V and 7 bases at J, with 9 bases in the middle. The CDR3 contains 13 residues. CDR3 DNA sequence: TGTGCCAGCAGCTTTCTCGGTAACGGGGAGCTGTTTTTT. Translating it yields CASSFLGNGELFF.

This clone appeared a few times. The chain combines TRBV7-2 with TRBJ2-7; TRBD1 agrees at 10 bases. CDR1 SGHTA and CDR2 FQGNSA come from the germline V gene. V was clipped by 3 bases and J by 6 bases; unmatched bases: 5. The CDR3 consists of 14 residues. The chain's CDR3 is CASSFWGQGSEQYF. DNA for the CDR3: TGTGCCAGCAGCTTCTGGGGACAGGGGAGCGAGCAGTACTTC.